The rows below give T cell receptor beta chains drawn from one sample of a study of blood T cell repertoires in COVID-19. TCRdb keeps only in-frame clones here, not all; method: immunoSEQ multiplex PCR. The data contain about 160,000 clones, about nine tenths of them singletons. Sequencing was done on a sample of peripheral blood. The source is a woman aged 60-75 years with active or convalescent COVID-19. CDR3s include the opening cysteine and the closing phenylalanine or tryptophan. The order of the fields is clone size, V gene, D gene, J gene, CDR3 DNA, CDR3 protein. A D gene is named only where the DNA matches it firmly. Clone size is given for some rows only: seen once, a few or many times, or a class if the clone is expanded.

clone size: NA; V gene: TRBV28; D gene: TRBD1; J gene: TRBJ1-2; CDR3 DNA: TGTGCCAGCAGTCTCGGGACAGGGCGCGACTATGGCTACACCTTC; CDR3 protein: CASSLGTGRDYGYTF
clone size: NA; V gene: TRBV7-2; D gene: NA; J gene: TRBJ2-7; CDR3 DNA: TGTGCCAGCAGCTTAGGTCAGTCCCCAGTCTACGAGCAGTACTTC; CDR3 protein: CASSLGQSPVYEQYF
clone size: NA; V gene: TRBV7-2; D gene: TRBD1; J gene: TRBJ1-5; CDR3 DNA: TGTGCCAGCAGCTTCGGACAGGGGCAGCCCCAGCATTTT; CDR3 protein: CASSFGQGQPQHF
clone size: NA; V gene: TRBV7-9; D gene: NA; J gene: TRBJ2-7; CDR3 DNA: TGTGCCAGCAGCCCCCGACAGTCCTACGAGCAGTACTTC; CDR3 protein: CASSPRQSYEQYF
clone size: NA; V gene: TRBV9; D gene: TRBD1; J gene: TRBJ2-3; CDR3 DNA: TGTGCCAGCAGCGTAGGCCCGACAGGGGGCGCGGAGGATACGCAGTATTTT; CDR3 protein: CASSVGPTGGAEDTQYF
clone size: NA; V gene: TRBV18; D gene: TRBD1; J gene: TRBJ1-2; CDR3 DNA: TGTGCCAGCTCACCACGAGACAGGGGGCTTGATGGCTACACCTTC; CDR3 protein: CASSPRDRGLDGYTF
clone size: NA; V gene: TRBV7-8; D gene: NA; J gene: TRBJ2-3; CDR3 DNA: TGTGCCAGCAGCTTGTCCCAAAGCACAGATACGCAGTATTTT; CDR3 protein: CASSLSQSTDTQYF
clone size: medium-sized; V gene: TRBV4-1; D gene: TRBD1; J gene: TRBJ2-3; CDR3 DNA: TGCGCCAGCTCCCAGAAGGCAGGGGGCTGGACGCAGTATTTT; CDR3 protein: CASSQKAGGWTQYF
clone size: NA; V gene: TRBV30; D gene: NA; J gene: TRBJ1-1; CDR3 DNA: TGTGCCTGGAGTCCCCCCAGGGCTGAAGCTTTCTTT; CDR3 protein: CAWSPPRAEAFF
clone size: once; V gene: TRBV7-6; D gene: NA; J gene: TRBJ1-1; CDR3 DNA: TGTGCCAGCAGCCCCGGTTGGGCTGGCATGGCTACTGAAGCTTTCTTT; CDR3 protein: CASSPGWAGMATEAFF
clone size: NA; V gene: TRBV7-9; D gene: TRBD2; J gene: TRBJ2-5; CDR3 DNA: TGTGCCAGCAGCCCAGGGACTAGCTACGAGACCCAGTACTTC; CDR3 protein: CASSPGTSYETQYF
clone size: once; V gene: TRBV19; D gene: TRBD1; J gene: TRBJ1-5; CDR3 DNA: TGTGCCAGTAGCCATCAGGGGGCGGCCAGCGGTCAGCCCCAGCATTTT; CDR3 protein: CASSHQGAASGQPQHF
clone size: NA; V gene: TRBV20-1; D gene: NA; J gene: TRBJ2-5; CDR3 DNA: TGCAGCTTGGCGGGACAAGAGACCCAGTACTTC; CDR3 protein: CSLAGQETQYF
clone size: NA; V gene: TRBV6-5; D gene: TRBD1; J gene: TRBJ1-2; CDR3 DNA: TGTGCCAGCAATAGTGGACAGGGAGCCAGCTACACCTTC; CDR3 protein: CASNSGQGASYTF
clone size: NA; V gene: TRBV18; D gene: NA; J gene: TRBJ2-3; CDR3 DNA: TGTGCCAGCTCCACTGGGAGGGGGGACGACAGCACAGATACGCAGTATTTT; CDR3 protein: CASSTGRGDDSTDTQYF
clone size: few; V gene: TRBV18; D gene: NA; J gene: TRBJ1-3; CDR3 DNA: TGTGCCAGCTCACCCTCAGTGACAGGCTCTGGAAACACCATATATTTT; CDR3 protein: CASSPSVTGSGNTIYF
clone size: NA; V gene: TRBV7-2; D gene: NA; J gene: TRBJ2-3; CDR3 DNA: TGTGCCAGCAGCCGCGACTACGGGGCAGATACGCAGTATTTT; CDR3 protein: CASSRDYGADTQYF
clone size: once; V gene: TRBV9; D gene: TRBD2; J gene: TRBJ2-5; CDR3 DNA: TGTGCCAGCAGCCCCCGGGGGAGCGGGGGGGCCGGAGAGACCCAGTACTTC; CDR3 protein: CASSPRGSGGAGETQYF
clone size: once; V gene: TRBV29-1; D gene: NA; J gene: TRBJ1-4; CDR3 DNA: TGCAGCGTTGAATCGCTCACGGGTAATGAAAAACTGTTTTTT; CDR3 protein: CSVESLTGNEKLFF
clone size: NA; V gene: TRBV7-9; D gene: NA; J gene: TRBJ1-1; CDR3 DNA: TGTGCCAGCAGCTTAGAAGAATGGTTCGGGGATATGAACACTGAAGCTTTCTTT; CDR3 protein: CASSLEEWFGDMNTEAFF
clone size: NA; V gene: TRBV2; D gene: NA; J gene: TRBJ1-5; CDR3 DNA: TGTGCCAGCAGTGAATTAGAATATAGCAATCAGCCCCAGCATTTT; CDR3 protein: CASSELEYSNQPQHF
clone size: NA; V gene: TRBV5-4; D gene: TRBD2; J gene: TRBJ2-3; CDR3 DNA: TGTGCCAGCAGCTTGTTAGCGGGGGGGCGTCGTGGCACAGATACGCAGTATTTT; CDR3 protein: CASSLLAGGRRGTDTQYF
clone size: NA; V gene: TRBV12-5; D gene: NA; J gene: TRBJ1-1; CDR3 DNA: TGTGCTAGTGGTTTGGCACCGGGACTGACGAACACTGAAGCTTTCTTT; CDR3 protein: CASGLAPGLTNTEAFF
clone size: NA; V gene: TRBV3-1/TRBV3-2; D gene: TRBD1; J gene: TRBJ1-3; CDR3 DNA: TGTGCCAGCAGCCAAGTAGGGGGCGAAAACACCATATATTTT; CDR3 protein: CASSQVGGENTIYF
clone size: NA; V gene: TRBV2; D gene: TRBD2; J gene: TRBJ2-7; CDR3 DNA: TGTGCCAGCAGATGGACTAGCGGGGGGGCCTACGAGCAGTACTTC; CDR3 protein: CASRWTSGGAYEQYF
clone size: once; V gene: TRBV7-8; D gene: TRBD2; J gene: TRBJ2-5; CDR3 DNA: TGTGCCAGCAGCCCCGGGACTAGCGGCCGCCAAGAGACCCAGTACTTC; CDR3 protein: CASSPGTSGRQETQYF
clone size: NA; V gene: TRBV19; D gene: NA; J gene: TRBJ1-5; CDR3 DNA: TGTGCCAGTAGTATCGGAGGTGTGGGGAGCAATCAGCCCCAGCATTTT; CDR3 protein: CASSIGGVGSNQPQHF
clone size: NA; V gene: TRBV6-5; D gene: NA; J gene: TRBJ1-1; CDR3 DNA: TGTGCCAGCAGTCCAGGGAACACTGAAGCTTTCTTT; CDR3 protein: CASSPGNTEAFF
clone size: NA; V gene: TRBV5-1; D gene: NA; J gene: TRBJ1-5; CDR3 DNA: TGCGCCAGCAGCTTGTCGGGTTATCAGCCCCAGCATTTT; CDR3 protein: CASSLSGYQPQHF
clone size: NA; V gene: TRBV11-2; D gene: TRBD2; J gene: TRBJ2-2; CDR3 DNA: TGTGCCAGCAGCTTAGATCTGACTAGCGGCCCACGGGAGCTGTTTTTT; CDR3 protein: CASSLDLTSGPRELFF
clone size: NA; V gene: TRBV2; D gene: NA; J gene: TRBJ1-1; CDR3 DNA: TGTGCCAGCAGCGCCGGACAGAACACTGAAGCTTTCTTT; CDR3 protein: CASSAGQNTEAFF
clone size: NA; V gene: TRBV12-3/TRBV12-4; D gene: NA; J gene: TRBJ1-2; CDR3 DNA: TGTGCCAGCAGTAAACAGGGAAACTATGGCTACACCTTC; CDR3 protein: CASSKQGNYGYTF
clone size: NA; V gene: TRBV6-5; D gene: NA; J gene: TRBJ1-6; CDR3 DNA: TGTGCCAGCAGTTCCCGTGGGGGCGGGAATTCACCCCTCCACTTT; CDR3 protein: CASSSRGGGNSPLHF
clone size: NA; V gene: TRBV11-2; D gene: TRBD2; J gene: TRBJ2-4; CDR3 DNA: TGTGCCAGCAGCTTATCCAGCGGGGGGAGAGCCAAAAACATTCAGTACTTC; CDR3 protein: CASSLSSGGRAKNIQYF
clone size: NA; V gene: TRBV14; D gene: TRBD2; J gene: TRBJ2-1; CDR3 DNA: TGTGCCAGCAGCCCACAAGAGGGGACTAGCGGGTGGGATGAGCAGTTCTTC; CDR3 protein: CASSPQEGTSGWDEQFF
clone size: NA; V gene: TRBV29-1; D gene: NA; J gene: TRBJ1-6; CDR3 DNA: TGCAGCGTTGTCCTTGGGCAGGGAACTGGGCCCCTCCACTTT; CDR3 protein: CSVVLGQGTGPLHF
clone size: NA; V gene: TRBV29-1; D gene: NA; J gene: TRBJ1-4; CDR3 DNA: TGCAGCGTTGCGCAGGGCCCTAATGAAAAACTGTTTTTT; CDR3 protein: CSVAQGPNEKLFF
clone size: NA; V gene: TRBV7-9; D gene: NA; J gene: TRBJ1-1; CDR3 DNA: TGTGCCAGCAGCTTAGAGACGGCGGAGGAAGCTTTCTTT; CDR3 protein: CASSLETAEEAFF
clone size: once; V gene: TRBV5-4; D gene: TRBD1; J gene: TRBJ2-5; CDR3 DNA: TGTGCCAGCAGCCAACAGACAGGGGAAGAGACCCAGTACTTC; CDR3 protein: CASSQQTGEETQYF
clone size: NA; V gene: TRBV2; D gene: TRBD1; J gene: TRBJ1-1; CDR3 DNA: TGTGCCAGCAGTGGTACAGGGGTATACGCTGAAGCTTTCTTT; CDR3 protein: CASSGTGVYAEAFF
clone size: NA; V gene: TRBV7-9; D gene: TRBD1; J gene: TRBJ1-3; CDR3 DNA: TGTGCCAGCAGCTCGACAGGGACGTACGGAAACACCATATATTTT; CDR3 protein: CASSSTGTYGNTIYF
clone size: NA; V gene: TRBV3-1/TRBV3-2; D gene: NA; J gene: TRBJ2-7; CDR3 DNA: TGTGCCAGCAGCCAAGAGAGAGGTAACAATCGGGGACTCGACGAGCAGTACTTC; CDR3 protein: CASSQERGNNRGLDEQYF
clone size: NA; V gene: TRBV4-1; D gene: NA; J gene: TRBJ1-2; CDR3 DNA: TGCGCCAGCAGCCAACTTGCAGGGCAAGCAGGTGGCTACACCTTC; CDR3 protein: CASSQLAGQAGGYTF
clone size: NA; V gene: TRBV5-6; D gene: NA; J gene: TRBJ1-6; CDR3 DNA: TGTGCCAGCAGCTTAGGAGTACGTGGCAATTCACCCCTCCACTTT; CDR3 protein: CASSLGVRGNSPLHF
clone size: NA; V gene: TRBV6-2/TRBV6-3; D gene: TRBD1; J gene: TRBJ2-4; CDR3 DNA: TGTGCCAGCAGTTACTCTCCCAGGGGGCGCTACCCTTTGGACAAAAACATTCAGTACTTC; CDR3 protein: CASSYSPRGRYPLDKNIQYF